Below are 27 T cell receptor beta chains sequenced from a single sample in a study of T cell repertoires in cytomegalovirus infection. TCRdb itself ran the reads through MiXCR, one entry per CDR3 protein. Of approximately 110,000 distinct CDR3 sequences listed, roughly 30% were seen once; the top ten hold 80% to 90%. No antigen has been identified for these receptors. The input for sequencing was CD8+ T cells from cultured PBMCs, taken from culture after CMV antigen stimulation. These receptors were obtained from a human donor in good health (CMV status not recorded). Some clones in this sample may be carry-over from other donors' samples.

The chain recombines TRBV3-1 with TRBJ2-3, with TRBD2 as a possible D gene (6 bases). The CDR3 loop spans 15 amino acids. V was trimmed by 3 bases and J by 6 bases, leaving 16 bases between them. CDR1 is LGHDT and CDR2 is YNNKEL in the germline V gene (reference sequence). The CDR3 region is CASSQTRGSGDTQYF. The CDR3 DNA sequence: TGTGCCAGCAGCCAGACCCGGGGGAGCGGGGATACGCAGTATTTT.

This clonotype was detected only a few times. The chain combines TRBV5-1 with TRBJ2-3; D unclear. The germline CDR1 and CDR2 sequences are SGHRS and YFSETQ. The CDR3 has 15 amino acids. Trimming took off 0 bases at V and 2 bases at J, with 10 bases between the two ends. In DNA, the CDR3 is TGCGCCAGCAGCTTGGATGGGGTTCACACAGATACGCAGTATTTT. Translation: CASSLDGVHTDTQYF.

The chain employs TRBV2 and TRBJ2-1; D is possibly TRBD1 or TRBD2 (5 bases each). The CDR3 sequence is 13 residues long. Germline V CDR1 and CDR2: SNHLY, FYNNEI. The V and J ends lost 11 bases and 0 bases respectively, with 11 bases between them. The CDR3 nucleotides read TGTGCCGGGGGTTCGGTCTCCTACAATGAGCAGTTCTTC. Amino acid sequence: CAGGSVSYNEQFF.

V usage is TRBV19 and J usage is TRBJ1-1; D not resolved. This CDR3 contains 15 residues. Trimming pared 3 bases from V and 0 bases from J, leaving 11 bases between. CDR1 and CDR2 from the germline V gene are LNHDA and SQIVND (reference sequence). The CDR3 reads CASSIMPGMNTEAFF. The CDR3 DNA reads as TGTGCCAGTAGTATTATGCCGGGAATGAACACTGAAGCTTTCTTT.

The chain joins TRBV20-1 to TRBJ2-1; no definite D call. Between the trimmed V and J ends, which lost 6 bases and 0 bases, there was a span of 12 bases. This CDR3 has 14 amino acids. Germline CDR1 DFQATT, CDR2 SNEGSKA (reference sequence). This CDR3 is CSAPGPLSYNEQFF. The CDR3 DNA is TGCAGTGCCCCTGGACCCCTCTCCTACAATGAGCAGTTCTTC.

The chain joins TRBV20-1 to TRBJ1-2, with 10 nucleotides matching TRBD1. CDR1 and CDR2 from the germline V gene are DFQATT and SNEGSKA (reference sequence). V was pared by 4 bases and J by 5 bases, with 10 bases of the junction left unmatched. The CDR3 runs 15 residues. CDR3 bases: TGCAGTGCTAAGGCCGGGACAGGGGACTTTTATGGCTACACCTTC. Residues: CSAKAGTGDFYGYTF.

This clonotype turned up a few times. The chain uses TRBV27 and TRBJ2-3, with D possibly called TRBD1 or TRBD2 (5 bases each). The germline V gene has CDR1 MNHEY and CDR2 SMNVEV (reference sequence). This CDR3 is 15 amino acids long. The V end was cut by 2 bases, the J end by 1 base, with 10 bases between. The CDR3 reads CASSLLRDGTDTQYF. The CDR3, as DNA: TGTGCCAGCAGTTTACTCCGGGACGGCACAGATACGCAGTATTTT.

This clonotype was counted ten times or more. The chain joins TRBV7-8 to TRBJ1-1; D remains unclear. The V and J ends lost 1 base and 3 bases respectively, with 15 bases between them. This CDR3 contains 16 residues. Germline V gene data show CDR1 as SGHVS and CDR2 as FQNEAQ. The CDR3 protein is CASSLGFLGRDTEAFF. The CDR3 coding sequence is TGTGCCAGCAGCTTAGGTTTTTTAGGGAGAGACACTGAAGCTTTCTTT.

This clonotype was observed at least ten times. The rearrangement uses TRBV4-1 and TRBJ1-3, with 8 bases identical to TRBD1. This CDR3 is 16 amino acids long. The germline V gene has CDR1 MGHRA and CDR2 YSYEKL. J was trimmed by 2 bases and V by 2 bases; bases with no gene match: 5. The CDR3 nucleotides read TGCGCCAGCAGCCAAATCCCGACAGGGGCTGGAAACACCATATATTTT. Protein product: CASSQIPTGAGNTIYF.

This rearrangement joins TRBV5-4 to TRBJ2-5; 10 bases are shared with TRBD1. In germline, CDR1 is SGHNT, CDR2 YYREEE (reference sequence). The CDR3 covers 18 residues. V shed 7 bases and J 0 bases; nucleotides not matched to a gene: 15. The CDR3 is CASAYRPGQGMYQETQYF. The CDR3 nucleotides read TGTGCCAGCGCCTATCGACCGGGACAGGGGATGTACCAAGAGACCCAGTACTTC.

The chain recombines TRBV6-5 with TRBJ1-2; D gene uncertain. Germline V gives CDR1 MNHEY, CDR2 SVGAGI. This CDR3 region has 15 residues. The V end lost 0 bases, the J end lost 1 base, and 9 bases lay between the germline ends. CDR3 coding DNA: TGTGCCAGCAGTTACTCGATAACAGATAACTATGGCTACACCTTC. Residues: CASSYSITDNYGYTF.

The V gene is TRBV27, the J gene TRBJ2-6, with TRBD2 as a possible D gene (6 bases). The CDR3 runs to 16 residues. Trimming removed 0 bases from V and 2 bases from J, with 8 bases in between. Germline CDR1 is MNHEY and CDR2 is SMNVEV (reference sequence). In nucleotides, the CDR3 is TGTGCCAGCAGTTTATCGGGGGGTCCTGGGGCCAACGTCCTGACTTTC. Protein: CASSLSGGPGANVLTF.

As DNA, the CDR3 is TGTGCCAGCAGACTACCGGGACAGGGGGTCAATGAGCAGTTCTTC. Translating it yields CASRLPGQGVNEQFF. This rearrangement joins TRBV12-3 or TRBV12-4 to TRBJ2-1; TRBD1 agrees at 11 bases. This CDR3 contains 15 residues. Trimming took 6 bases from V and 6 from J; bases not matched to a gene: 7.

V and J are TRBV4-2 and TRBJ2-7, with 7 nucleotides matching TRBD1. The ends lost 1 base at V and 3 bases at J; junction bases unmatched: 12. The CDR3 runs 17 residues. The V gene's germline CDR1 is LGHNA and CDR2 YNFKEQ. CDR3 sequence: CASSQVGDRALVYEQYF. DNA for the CDR3: TGTGCCAGCAGCCAAGTAGGAGACAGGGCGCTAGTCTACGAGCAGTACTTC.

V and J are TRBV5-4 and TRBJ2-7; D gene unclear. The CDR3 totals 14 residues. Germline V CDR1 and CDR2: SGHNT, YYREEE (reference sequence). With 0 bases removed from V and 3 bases from J, the gap between germline ends came to 10 bases. The CDR3 nucleotides are TGTGCCAGCAGCTTGGATGGCAGCTTCTACGAGCAGTACTTC. The encoded protein is CASSLDGSFYEQYF.

This clonotype was seen ten or more times. The CDR3 DNA sequence: TGTGCCAGCAGCCCTACAGGGGGTCCTTACACTGAAGCTTTCTTT. Protein sequence: CASSPTGGPYTEAFF. The chain combines TRBV7-3 with TRBJ1-1, with TRBD1 matching 8 bases. CDR1 and CDR2 (germline): SGHTA, FQGTGA. The CDR3 extends over 15 amino acids. V lost 5 bases and J lost 3; bases outside the gene matches: 8.

The V gene is TRBV27, the J gene TRBJ2-3; TRBD1 matches at 9 bases. Germline lookup yields CDR1 MNHEY and CDR2 SMNVEV (reference sequence). The CDR3 loop spans 14 amino acids. The junction had 5 bases not matched to a gene; V was cut back by 6 bases and J by 4 bases. The CDR3 loop reads CASRRQGVSDTQYF. Here the CDR3 DNA reads TGTGCCAGCAGGAGACAGGGGGTTTCAGATACGCAGTATTTT.

This clonotype was seen a handful of times. The chain links TRBV7-2 to TRBJ1-2, with 8 bases that match TRBD1. The germline V gene has CDR1 SGHTA and CDR2 FQGNSA. Unmatched junction bases numbered 3, after V lost 5 bases and J lost 4 bases. The CDR3 totals 13 residues. The CDR3 spells CASSGQGLYGYTF. The CDR3 bases are TGTGCCAGCAGCGGACAGGGACTCTATGGCTACACCTTC.

The CDR3 is CASSPSRGLNTEAFF. The CDR3, as DNA: TGTGCCAGCTCACCATCGAGGGGGCTGAACACTGAAGCTTTCTTT. The V gene is TRBV18, the J gene TRBJ1-1, with 7 bases matching TRBD1. With 2 bases clipped from V and 0 bases from J, the junction kept 3 bases outside the gene matches. Germline CDR1 and CDR2: KGHSH and LQKENI. The CDR3 loop spans 15 amino acids.

This chain joins TRBV12-3 or TRBV12-4 and TRBJ2-3; no clear D gene. V lost 1 base, J lost 7 bases, and 12 bases lay in between. The CDR3 runs to 14 residues. DNA for the CDR3: TGTGCCAGCAGTTTAGAGGGCGGAACATATACGCAGTATTTT. As protein: CASSLEGGTYTQYF.

This clonotype was counted between two and nine times. The chain joins TRBV7-9 to TRBJ2-1; 8 bases fit TRBD2. V shed 5 bases, J shed 9 bases, and the junction held 9 bases outside the gene matches. Germline CDR1 SEHNR, CDR2 FQNEAQ (reference sequence). The CDR3 length is 14 residues. The CDR3 DNA reads TGTGCCAGCAGCGAACCGGGACTAGGCGGTGAGCAGTTCTTC. Translation: CASSEPGLGGEQFF.

The chain joins TRBV7-9 to TRBJ2-1; 7 bases agree with TRBD1. CDR1 and CDR2 (germline): SEHNR, FQNEAQ (reference sequence). V lost 3 bases to trimming and J lost 4 bases; unmatched junction nucleotides: 9. CDR3 length equals 16 residues. The CDR3 bases are TGTGCCAGCAGCTTCCTTCCACAGGGGCTTTACAATGAGCAGTTCTTC. Translating it yields CASSFLPQGLYNEQFF.

The chain links TRBV7-9 to TRBJ2-7; D may be TRBD1 (6 bases). In germline, CDR1 is SEHNR, CDR2 FQNEAQ (reference sequence). The V gene lost 5 bases and the J gene lost 3 bases, with 17 bases spanning the gap. The CDR3 has 15 amino acids. CDR3 sequence (DNA): TGTGCCAGCAGCCATCCCGGGACACCGCTCTACGAGCAGTACTTC. It specifies CASSHPGTPLYEQYF.

This chain connects TRBV14 to TRBJ1-1, with 7 bases fitting TRBD1. CDR3 length: 16 amino acids. Germline values: CDR1 SGHDN, CDR2 FVKESK. V shed 3 bases and J 0 bases; nucleotides not matched to a gene: 7. CDR3 sequence reads: CASSHQTGIMNTEAFF. CDR3 DNA: TGTGCCAGCAGCCACCAGACAGGGATCATGAACACTGAAGCTTTCTTT.

V is TRBV28 and J is TRBJ2-3; TRBD1 agrees at 7 bases. V dropped 5 bases and J dropped 4; count of bases not matched to a gene: 12. This CDR3 is built from 16 residues. Germline V gives CDR1 MDHEN, CDR2 SYDVKM. The CDR3, as DNA: TGTGCCAGCAGTCAGATGGCTACAGGGGTTGCAGATACGCAGTATTTT. Encoded protein: CASSQMATGVADTQYF.

V is TRBV7-2 and J is TRBJ2-1; no reliable D call. The CDR3 totals 17 residues. The germline V gene encodes CDR1 SGHTA and CDR2 FQGNSA. V was clipped by 0 bases and J by 0 bases, with 12 bases between them. The CDR3 loop reads CASSLALVLSSYNEQFF. As DNA, the CDR3 is TGTGCCAGCAGCTTAGCGTTGGTTCTTAGCTCCTACAATGAGCAGTTCTTC.

This chain links TRBV6-8 with TRBJ2-2; TRBD2 matches 13 bases. This CDR3 is 16 amino acids long. Losses at the gene ends were 7 bases for V and 3 bases for J; bases not matched to a gene: 5. Germline assignment: CDR1 MNHGY and CDR2 SAAAGT. The CDR3 loop is CASNKLAGGHTGELFF. CDR3 DNA: TGTGCCAGCAACAAACTAGCGGGGGGGCACACCGGGGAGCTGTTTTTT.